This entry lists 8 T cell receptor beta chains sequenced from one sample in a study of cytomegalovirus exposure and HLA in healthy donors. Vbeta (60) and Jbeta (13) primers were used in the PCR. Profiling relied on immunoSEQ multiplex PCR, and the TCRdb table lists in-frame clones only, not all of them. The sample includes around 210,000 clones, around 77% of them seen just once. Sequencing used PBMCs. The source is a woman in her twenties or thirties in good health and CMV-seronegative.

Turning to this clone: A read error may account for a junction end that differs from germline. This rearrangement joins TRBV2 to TRBJ1-2; unclear D gene. The CDR3 length is 13 residues. CDR1 is SNHLY, CDR2 FYNNEI, per germline. The CDR3 DNA follows: TGTGCCAGCAGTGAAGGGGGAGACTATGGCTACCCCTTC. It is translated as CASSEGGDYGYPF.

DNA of the CDR3: TGTGCCAGCAGCTTCGGGGGGACTTCTGCAGCCGGCGGGGAGCTGTTTTTT. Encoded protein: CASSFGGTSAAGGELFF. The chain carries TRBV11-3 and TRBJ2-2; 7 bases are shared with TRBD2. Per germline, CDR1 SGHNT and CDR2 YENEEA. V trimming: 3 bases; J trimming: 7 bases; junction bases outside the gene matches: 14. CDR3 size: 17 residues.

The chain links TRBV2 to TRBJ2-7, with D unclear. This CDR3 has 12 amino acids. Trimming stripped 6 bases from V and 3 bases from J, with 9 bases between. Germline CDR1 reads SNHLY; CDR2 reads FYNNEI. The CDR3 spells CASSPQFYEQYF. CDR3 nucleotides: TGTGCCAGCAGCCCTCAGTTCTACGAGCAGTACTTC.

This CDR3 is CASGTYEQYF. CDR3 bases: TGTGCCAGCGGGACCTACGAGCAGTACTTC. This chain joins TRBV19 and TRBJ2-7; TRBD2 is a possible D gene (5 bases). Germline V gives CDR1 LNHDA, CDR2 SQIVND (reference sequence). The CDR3 sequence is 10 residues long. V was pared by 9 bases and J by 2 bases, with 5 bases between.

This clone was observed once. The V and J genes are TRBV7-6 and TRBJ2-1; 9 bases align to TRBD2. This CDR3 is built from 16 residues. Per germline, CDR1 SGHVS and CDR2 FNYEAQ. V gave up 1 base and J gave up 7 bases; unmatched junction bases: 8. CDR3 residues: CASSLGGRAYSNEQFF. The CDR3 coding sequence is TGTGCCAGCAGCTTAGGCGGGAGGGCCTATAGTAATGAGCAGTTCTTC.

The V and J genes are TRBV19 and TRBJ1-2; D gene unclear. Looked up from germline, CDR1 is LNHDA and CDR2 is SQIVND (reference sequence). The V end was cut by 5 bases, the J end by 4 bases, with 17 bases between. This CDR3 has 15 residues. The CDR3 nucleotides read TGTGCCAGTAGTCCAATGGACGGGGTTCCCTATGGCTACACCTTC. Translation: CASSPMDGVPYGYTF.

On this clone: One end of the junction is discordant with germline, which a read error may explain. The V and J genes are TRBV7-9 and TRBJ2-5; perhaps TRBD1 as D (6 bases). Germline V CDR1 and CDR2: SEHNR, FQNEAQ (reference sequence). The CDR3 consists of 16 residues. The CDR3 spells CSSSLLGQRGRETQYF. The CDR3 DNA reads TGTTCCAGCAGCTTGTTGGGACAAAGAGGGCGAGAGACCCAGTACTTC.

This chain uses TRBV30 with TRBJ2-7; a possible D gene is TRBD2 (5 bases). The CDR3 spans 13 residues. Per germline, CDR1 GTSNPN and CDR2 SVGIG (reference sequence). The germline V and J ends were trimmed by 0 bases and 0 bases, with 6 bases remaining between them. CDR3 nucleotides: TGTGCCTGGAGTGTTGGGAGCTCCTACGAGCAGTACTTC. Protein product: CAWSVGSSYEQYF.